The T cell receptor beta chain described here comes from a study of OX40 agonist ivuxolimab in advanced cancers. Study information: As their treatment, patients were administered ivuxolimab, an agonistic anti-OX40 (CD134) antibody. Head and neck, renal cell, melanoma or hepatocellular carcinoma were the cancers that dose-escalation patients had. Findings of the study overall: Researchers did not determine the expanded peripheral T cells' antigen specificity. By week 6 at 0.1 to 3.0 mg/kg, blood CD4+ and CD8+ T cells had expanded clonally.

Measured with immunoSEQ multiplex PCR; TCRdb has only the in-frame clones, and not every one. The sample lists about 28,000 clones, more than 70% occurring once. This CDR3 has 17 residues. V lost 5 bases and J 4 bases, leaving 21 bases between the germline ends. The germline gives CDR1 MNHEY, CDR2 SMNVEV (reference sequence). As concerns this clone: What it recognizes is unknown.

Specimen: CD4+ or CD8+ T cells sorted from blood, collected in a trial of the OX40 agonist ivuxolimab. V is TRBV27 and J is TRBJ2-1; a weak D match, TRBD1 (6 bases). The TCR sequence derives from an adult with an advanced solid tumor such as melanoma, head and neck, liver or kidney cancer. CDR3 DNA: TGTGCCAGCAGTCATTTGACAGGCGCACAGTCATACAATGAGCAGTTCTTC. It yields the protein CASSHLTGAQSYNEQFF.